Below, 3 T cell receptor beta chains from the same sample are listed, as sequenced in a study of blood T cells in healthy people across ages. Then a second PCR, running roughly 7 to 11 cycles, was carried out with a sample-barcoded 5' primer and a J-beta primer mix. TCRdb recomputed calls from the 5' RACE reads with MiXCR, one row per CDR3 protein. The table lists approximately 780,000 distinct CDR3 sequences, more than 25% of them singletons, with 2.5% to 3.5% in the top ten. The same data also went into a second study, on T cells of mothers and their children.

The specimen sequenced was blood. The receptor source for this set is a boy younger than 18 in good health.

This chain connects TRBV4-2 to TRBJ2-7; D is possibly TRBD2 (5 bases). The V end lost 1 base, the J end lost 5 bases, and 15 bases lay between the germline ends. The CDR3 extends over 15 amino acids. Germline V CDR1 and CDR2: LGHNA, YNFKEQ. In DNA form, the CDR3 reads TGTGCCAGCAGCCAAGTTAAGGAGGTGAAGAACGAGCAGTACTTC. Translating gives CASSQVKEVKNEQYF.

CDR3 in DNA: TGTGCCAGCAGCCAAGTGGGGTGGGGCTCCTACAATGAGCAGTTCTTC. The encoded protein is CASSQVGWGSYNEQFF. The chain combines TRBV4-2 with TRBJ2-1, with D unresolved. The CDR3 loop spans 16 amino acids. Trimming pared 1 base from V and 0 bases from J, leaving 10 bases between. Germline CDR1 LGHNA, CDR2 YNFKEQ.

The genes are TRBV16 and TRBJ1-2, with no clear D. The CDR3 has 14 amino acids. Germline V gene data show CDR1 as KGHSY and CDR2 as FQNENV. V was trimmed by 4 bases and J by 4 bases, leaving 13 bases between them. The CDR3 loop reads CASSPKGSSYGYTF. In nucleotides, the CDR3 is TGTGCCAGCAGCCCCAAAGGCTCATCCTATGGCTACACCTTC.